This TCR beta chain was recovered during a study of CD8 T cells in Susac syndrome. An input of roughly 0.45 to 1 ug of RNA was subjected to reverse transcription using random hexamers. Amplification of TCR beta CDR3 was carried out by immunoSEQ multiplex PCR, which covered 54 Vbeta and 13 Jbeta segments. MiXCR, run by TCRdb on the immunoSEQ multiplex PCR reads, gives a single entry per CDR3 protein. This sample yields some 76,000 distinct CDR3 sequences, of which roughly 90% are seen a single time; under 0.6% belongs to the top ten. With 2 bases clipped from V and 6 bases from J, the junction kept 6 bases outside the gene matches. CDR3 length equals 15 residues. The germline V gene encodes CDR1 LGHDT and CDR2 YNNKEL (reference sequence).

The chain couples TRBV3-1 to TRBJ2-1, with 8 bases lining up with TRBD2. The sequenced sample consisted of CD8+ T cells from PBMCs. This TCR derives from a human donor with multiple sclerosis. The CDR3 nucleotides read TGTGCCAGCAGCCAACCAGCGGGGGCGATCAATGAGCAGTTCTTC. Protein: CASSQPAGAINEQFF.